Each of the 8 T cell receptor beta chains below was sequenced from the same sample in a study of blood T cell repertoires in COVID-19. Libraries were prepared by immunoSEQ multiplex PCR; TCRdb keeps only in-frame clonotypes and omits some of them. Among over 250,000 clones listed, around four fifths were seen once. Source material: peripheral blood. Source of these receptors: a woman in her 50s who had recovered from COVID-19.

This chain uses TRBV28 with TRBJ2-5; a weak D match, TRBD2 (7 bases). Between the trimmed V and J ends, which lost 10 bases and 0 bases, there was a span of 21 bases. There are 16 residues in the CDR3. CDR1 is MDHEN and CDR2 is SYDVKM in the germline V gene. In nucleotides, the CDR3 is TGTGCCACTACGGGACGGGGGGCACAGTACCAAGAGACCCAGTACTTC. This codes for CATTGRGAQYQETQYF.

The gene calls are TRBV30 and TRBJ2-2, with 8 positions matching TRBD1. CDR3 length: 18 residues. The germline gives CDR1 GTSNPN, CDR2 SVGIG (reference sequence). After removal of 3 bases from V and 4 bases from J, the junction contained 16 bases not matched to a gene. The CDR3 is CAWRVLLAAGGTTGELFF. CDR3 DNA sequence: TGTGCCTGGAGAGTGCTTTTGGCGGCAGGGGGCACCACCGGGGAGCTGTTTTTT.

This CDR3 reads CASSSLGLAGEGSYNEQFF. The CDR3 bases are TGTGCCAGCAGTTCCTTAGGACTAGCGGGAGAGGGCTCCTACAATGAGCAGTTCTTC. The chain carries TRBV27 and TRBJ2-1; 13 positions agree with TRBD2. This CDR3 is 19 amino acids long. The V and J ends lost 4 bases and 0 bases, in that order; junction bases with no gene match: 9. Germline assignment: CDR1 MNHEY and CDR2 SMNVEV (reference sequence).

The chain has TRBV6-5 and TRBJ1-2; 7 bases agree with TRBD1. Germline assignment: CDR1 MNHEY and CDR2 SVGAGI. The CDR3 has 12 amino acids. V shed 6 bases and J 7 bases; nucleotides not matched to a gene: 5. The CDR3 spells CASRKQGGGYTF. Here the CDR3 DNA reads TGTGCCAGCAGAAAGCAGGGGGGTGGCTACACCTTC.

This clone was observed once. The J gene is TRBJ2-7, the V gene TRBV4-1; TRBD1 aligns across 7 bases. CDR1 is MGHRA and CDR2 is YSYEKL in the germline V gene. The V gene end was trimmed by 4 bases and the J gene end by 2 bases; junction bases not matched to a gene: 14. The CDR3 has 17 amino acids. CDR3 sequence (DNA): TGCGCCAGCAGCCCCCACTTACAGGGGTTGATGACCTACGAGCAGTACTTC. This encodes CASSPHLQGLMTYEQYF.

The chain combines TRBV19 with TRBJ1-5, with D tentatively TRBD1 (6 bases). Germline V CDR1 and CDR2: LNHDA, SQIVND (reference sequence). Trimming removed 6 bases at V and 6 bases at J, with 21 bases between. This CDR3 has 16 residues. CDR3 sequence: CASRKGNRDGVQPQHF. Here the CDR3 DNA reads TGTGCCAGTAGAAAAGGAAACAGGGATGGGGTTCAGCCCCAGCATTTT.

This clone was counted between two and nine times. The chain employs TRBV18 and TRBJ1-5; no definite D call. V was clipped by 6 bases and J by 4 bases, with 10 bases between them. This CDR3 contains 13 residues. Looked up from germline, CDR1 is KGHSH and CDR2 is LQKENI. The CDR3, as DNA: TGTGCCAGCTCCAACGGGGAAAATCAGCCCCAGCATTTT. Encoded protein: CASSNGENQPQHF.

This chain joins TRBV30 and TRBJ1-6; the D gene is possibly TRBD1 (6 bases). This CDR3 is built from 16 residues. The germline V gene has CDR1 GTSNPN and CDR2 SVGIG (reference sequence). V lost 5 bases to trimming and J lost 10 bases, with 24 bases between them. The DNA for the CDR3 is TGTGCCTGGCTCCCGGCCCCGACAGGAGGTGGCTCACCCCTCCACTTT. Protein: CAWLPAPTGGGSPLHF.